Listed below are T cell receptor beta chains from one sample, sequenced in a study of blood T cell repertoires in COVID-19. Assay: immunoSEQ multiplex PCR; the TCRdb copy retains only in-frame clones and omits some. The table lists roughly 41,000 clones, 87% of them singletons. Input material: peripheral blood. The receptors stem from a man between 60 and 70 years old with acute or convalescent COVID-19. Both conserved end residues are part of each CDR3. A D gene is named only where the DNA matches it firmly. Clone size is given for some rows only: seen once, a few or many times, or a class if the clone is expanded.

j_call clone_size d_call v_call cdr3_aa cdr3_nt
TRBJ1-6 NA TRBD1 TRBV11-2 CASSRQGVDSPLHF TGTGCCAGCAGCCGACAGGGGGTGGATTCACCCCTCCACTTT
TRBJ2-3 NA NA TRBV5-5 CASSFFERELTDTQYF TGTGCCAGCAGCTTTTTCGAGAGGGAACTCACAGATACGCAGTATTTT
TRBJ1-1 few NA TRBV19 CASSPGLLNTEAFF TGTGCCAGTAGTCCGGGGTTGCTGAACACTGAAGCTTTCTTT
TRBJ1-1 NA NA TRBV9 CASSPFEGRMNTEAFF TGTGCCAGCAGTCCATTTGAGGGCAGGATGAACACTGAAGCTTTCTTT
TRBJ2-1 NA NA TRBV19 CASSIQAAYNEQFF TGTGCCAGTAGTATCCAAGCGGCCTACAATGAGCAGTTCTTC
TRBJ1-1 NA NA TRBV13 CASSPRGAMNTEAFF TGTGCCAGCAGCCCCCGTGGGGCAATGAACACTGAAGCTTTCTTT
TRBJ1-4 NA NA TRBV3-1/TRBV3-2 CASSQPSGIVEKLFF TGTGCCAGCAGCCAACCCTCGGGGATAGTTGAAAAACTGTTTTTT
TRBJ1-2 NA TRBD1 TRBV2 CASSDGTGDGYTF TGTGCCAGCAGTGATGGGACAGGGGATGGCTACACCTTC
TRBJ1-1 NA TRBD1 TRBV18 CASSETGGTEAFF TGTGCCAGCTCAGAAACAGGGGGCACTGAAGCTTTCTTT
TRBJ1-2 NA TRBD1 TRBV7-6 CASSRQGQGADGYTF TGTGCCAGCAGCCGCCAGGGACAGGGGGCGGATGGCTACACCTTC